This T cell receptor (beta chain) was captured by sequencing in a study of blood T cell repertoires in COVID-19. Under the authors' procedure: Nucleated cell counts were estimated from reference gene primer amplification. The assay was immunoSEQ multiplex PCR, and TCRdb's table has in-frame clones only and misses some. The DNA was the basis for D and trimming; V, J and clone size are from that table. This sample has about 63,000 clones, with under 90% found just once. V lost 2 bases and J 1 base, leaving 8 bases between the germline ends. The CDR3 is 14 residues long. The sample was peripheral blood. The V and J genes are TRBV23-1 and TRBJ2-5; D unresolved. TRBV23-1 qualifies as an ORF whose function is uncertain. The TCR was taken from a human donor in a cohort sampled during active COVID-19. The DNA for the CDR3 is TGCGCCAGCAGTCAAAGACTCAGCCAAGAGACCCAGTACTTC. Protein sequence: CASSQRLSQETQYF.